This TCR beta chain is drawn from a study of cytomegalovirus exposure and HLA in healthy donors. Study conclusions and caveats: Analyzed later, association rates of TCRs varied across HLA loci, with DRB1 most and HLA-C fewest.

A word on this clone: Its antigen remains unidentified.

The PCR made use of 60 Vbeta and 13 Jbeta primers. Original data processing: Later work found about 80 million unique TCR beta chains, with around 10 million shared. Some clones are missing from TCRdb's copy, which holds only in-frame ones; the method was immunoSEQ multiplex PCR. Clone size and the V and J calls come from that table; the DNA yielded D and trimming. The sample holds 45,000 to 55,000 clones. Every donor was a healthy person donating bone marrow. This TCR was sampled from a woman aged 45-65 years in good health and CMV-seropositive. Sequencing used PBMCs.

CDR3: CASSPMGQGAGEQFF. CDR3 in DNA: TGTGCCAGCAGCCCAATGGGACAGGGGGCGGGTGAGCAGTTCTTC. V usage is TRBV7-2 and J usage is TRBJ2-1; the match to TRBD1 covers 12 bases. V was clipped by 5 bases and J by 9 bases; unmatched bases: 8. The CDR3 runs 15 residues. The germline CDR1 and CDR2 sequences are SGHTA and FQGNSA.